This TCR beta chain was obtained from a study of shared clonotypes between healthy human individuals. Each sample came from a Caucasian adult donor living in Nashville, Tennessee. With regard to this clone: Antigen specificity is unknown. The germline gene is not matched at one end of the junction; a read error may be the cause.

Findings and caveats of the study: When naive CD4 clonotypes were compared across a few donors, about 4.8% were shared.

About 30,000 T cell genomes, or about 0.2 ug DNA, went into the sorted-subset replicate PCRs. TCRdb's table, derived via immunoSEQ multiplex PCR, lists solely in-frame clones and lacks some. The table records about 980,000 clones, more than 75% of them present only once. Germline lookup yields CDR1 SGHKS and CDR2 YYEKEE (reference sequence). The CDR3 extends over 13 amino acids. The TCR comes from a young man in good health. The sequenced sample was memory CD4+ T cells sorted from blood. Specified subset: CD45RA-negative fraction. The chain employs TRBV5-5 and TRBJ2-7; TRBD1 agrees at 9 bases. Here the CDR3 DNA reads TGTGCCAGCAGCTTAAGGACAGGGGATTACTGGGACTTC. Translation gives CASSLRTGDYWDF. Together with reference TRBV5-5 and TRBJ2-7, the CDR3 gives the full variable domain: DAGVTQSPTHLIKTRGQQVTLRCSPISGHKSVSWYQQVLGQGPQFIFQYYEKEERGRGNFPDRFSARQFPNYSSELNVNALLLGDSALYLCASSLRTGDYWDFGPGTRLTVT.